The T cell receptor beta chain described here comes from a study of cytomegalovirus exposure and HLA in healthy donors. General study points: The authors judged a highly shared variant cluster likely a sequencing artifact. With DRB1 most and HLA-C fewest, TCR association rates differed between HLA loci in a later analysis.

As regards this clone: Its specificity is unknown.

The PCR ran on 60 Vbeta and 13 Jbeta primers. Some clones are missing from TCRdb's copy, which holds only in-frame ones; the method was immunoSEQ multiplex PCR. The sample includes 150,000 to 170,000 clones, around 82% of them seen just once. The germline V gene has CDR1 MNHNY and CDR2 SVGAGI (reference sequence). V lost 0 bases, J lost 13 bases, and 18 bases lay in between. This CDR3 has 15 residues. This receptor was taken from a woman in her thirties or forties in good health and CMV-seropositive. This chain connects TRBV6-6 to TRBJ1-4, with D unclear. Sequenced material: PBMCs. CDR3 sequence (DNA): TGTGCCAGCAGTTACTCCGGCAGCGGTTCTTATACACTGTTTTTT. This codes for CASSYSGSGSYTLFF.